This T cell receptor (beta chain) emerged from a study of T cells after somatic rescue of genetic block. This CDR3 is built from 16 residues. Between the trimmed V and J ends, which lost 1 base and 5 bases, there was a span of 14 bases. From germline, CDR1 is SEHNR and CDR2 FQNEAQ (reference sequence). The protocol was immunoSEQ multiplex PCR, while the TCRdb copy is restricted to in-frame clones and leaves out a portion. The sample yields 110,000 or so clones, over 80% seen once. The clonotype was recovered from a woman under 30. This chain connects TRBV7-9 to TRBJ1-4, with no clear D. Sequenced input: peripheral blood mononuclear cells (PBMCs). CDR3 DNA: TGTGCCAGCAGCTTAGATAGTAGCAGGAAGAATGAAAAACTGTTTTTT. Amino acids: CASSLDSSRKNEKLFF.